The 18 T cell receptor beta chains given below trace back to one sample, sequenced in a study of T cells in narcolepsy. TCRdb's copy holds only in-frame clones and misses some; the assay was immunoSEQ multiplex PCR. The data contain roughly 8,100 clones, 61% of them singletons. The sequencing input was CD45RA- memory CD8+ T cells from PBMCs. The receptors were sampled from a human donor with narcolepsy.

The chain employs TRBV4-3 and TRBJ1-3; 9 nucleotides agree with TRBD1. Germline V gives CDR1 LGHNA, CDR2 YSLEER. V lost 4 bases and J lost 4; bases outside the gene matches: 2. The CDR3 runs to 14 residues. CDR3 sequence reads: CASSPGTGGNTIYF. The DNA of the CDR3 is TGCGCCAGCAGCCCAGGGACAGGGGGAAACACCATATATTTT.

V and J are TRBV6-4 and TRBJ2-3; 8 positions match TRBD2. From germline, CDR1 is MRHNA and CDR2 SNTAGT. The CDR3 is made up of 16 amino acids. The junction had 7 bases not matched to a gene; V was cut back by 5 bases and J by 0 bases. The CDR3 loop reads CASSSSAGASTDTQYF. In DNA form, the CDR3 reads TGTGCCAGCAGTTCCTCAGCGGGGGCTAGCACAGATACGCAGTATTTT.

The CDR3 DNA follows: TGTGCCAGCAGTTCCGGGAGCTCTGGAAACACCATATATTTT. Its protein is CASSSGSSGNTIYF. The chain links TRBV28 to TRBJ1-3; the D is unclear. V lost 4 bases and J 0 bases, leaving 7 bases between the germline ends. CDR1 and CDR2 from the germline V gene are MDHEN and SYDVKM. The CDR3 has 14 residues.

This clone has more than one count but fewer than ten. The chain couples TRBV9 to TRBJ1-2, with 10 bases fitting TRBD1. With V trimmed by 4 bases and J by 6 bases, 9 bases remained unmatched. The CDR3 has 15 amino acids. Germline V gene data show CDR1 as SGDLS and CDR2 as YYNGEE. CDR3: CASSPNGQGVNGYTF. Here the CDR3 DNA reads TGTGCCAGCAGCCCCAACGGACAGGGGGTAAATGGCTACACCTTC.

This clone is medium-sized by share. The chain is built from TRBV7-9 and TRBJ1-1; no reliable D call. Trimming cost V 5 bases and J 3 bases, with 10 bases left between them. Germline values: CDR1 SEHNR, CDR2 FQNEAQ (reference sequence). The CDR3 has 13 residues. The CDR3 coding sequence is TGTGCCAGCAGCACCGGGCTGGACACTGAAGCTTTCTTT. Its translation is CASSTGLDTEAFF.

The table lists this clone with a few counts. The J gene is TRBJ2-1, the V gene TRBV14; 9 nucleotides line up with TRBD2. The germline CDR1 and CDR2 sequences are SGHDN and FVKESK. The CDR3 is 18 amino acids. The ends lost 2 bases at V and 4 bases at J; junction bases unmatched: 12. CDR3 nucleotides: TGTGCCAGCAGCCAATACAGCGGGGGGAACCAAAAATACAATGAGCAGTTCTTC. Translating it yields CASSQYSGGNQKYNEQFF.

This clone was recorded once. The chain carries TRBV15 and TRBJ2-2; a weak D match, TRBD2 (7 bases). CDR1 is LNHNV and CDR2 is YYDKDF in the germline V gene (reference sequence). This CDR3 spans 15 amino acids. V was trimmed by 8 bases and J by 3 bases, leaving 16 bases between them. CDR3 region: CATGRGAEDTGELFF. Here the CDR3 DNA reads TGTGCCACCGGGAGGGGGGCCGAAGACACCGGGGAGCTGTTTTTT.

The V call is TRBV11-2, the J call TRBJ2-7; D gene ambiguous. V lost 6 bases to trimming and J lost 5 bases, with 14 bases between them. Germline V gives CDR1 SGHAT, CDR2 FQNNGV. This CDR3 has 13 residues. The DNA for the CDR3 is TGTGCCAGCAGGCCTGCTGAAGTGGACGAGCAGTACTTC. Its protein product is CASRPAEVDEQYF.

Sample share makes this clone large (0.1 to 1%). The rearrangement links TRBV7-8 to TRBJ2-7; tentatively, D is TRBD1 (8 bases). Trimming stripped 4 bases from V and 4 bases from J, with 11 bases between. In germline, CDR1 is SGHVS, CDR2 FQNEAQ. The CDR3 is made up of 13 amino acids. CDR3 protein: CASSSQGGYEQYF. The CDR3 coding sequence is TGTGCCAGCAGCTCACAGGGGGGGTACGAGCAGTACTTC. Complete variable domain (other parts from reference TRBV7-8 and TRBJ2-7): GAGVSQSPRYKVAKRGQDVALRCDPISGHVSLFWYQQALGQGPEFLTYFQNEAQLDKSGLPSDRFFAERPEGSVSTLKIQRTQQEDSAVYLCASSSQGGYEQYFGPGTRLTVT.

This chain uses TRBV4-3 with TRBJ2-3; 8 bases are shared with TRBD1. This CDR3 comprises 16 residues. Germline assignment: CDR1 LGHNA and CDR2 YSLEER. V shed 3 bases, J shed 4 bases, and the junction held 9 bases outside the gene matches. Here the CDR3 reads CASSHDRQGAPDTQYF. CDR3 DNA sequence: TGCGCCAGCAGCCACGACCGGCAGGGGGCCCCAGATACGCAGTATTTT.

The chain couples TRBV7-3 to TRBJ2-5, with a tentative D call TRBD2 (7 bases). CDR1 is SGHTA, CDR2 FQGTGA, per germline. Trimming shortened V by 0 bases and J by 5 bases, and 16 bases separated the two germline ends. This CDR3 spans 16 amino acids. The CDR3 bases are TGTGCCAGCAGCTTAACCCAGACGGGGGGCCCGGAGACCCAGTACTTC. Its protein product is CASSLTQTGGPETQYF.

The V gene is TRBV30, the J gene TRBJ2-7; D tentatively reads TRBD1 or TRBD2 (7 bases each). The CDR3 sequence is 12 residues long. V was shortened by 5 bases and J by 7 bases, with 15 bases between the two germline ends. The germline CDR1 and CDR2 sequences are GTSNPN and SVGIG (reference sequence). Written as DNA, the CDR3 is TGTGCCTGGTCAGGGGGGGGGCGGGAGCAGTACTTC. This translates into CAWSGGGREQYF.

V and J are TRBV11-2 and TRBJ2-2; D is undetermined. Germline CDR1 SGHAT, CDR2 FQNNGV. The CDR3 is made up of 15 amino acids. The V and J ends lost 1 base and 5 bases respectively, with 11 bases between them. CDR3 nucleotide sequence: TGTGCCAGCAGCTTAGGTGGGCCCAAGACCGGGGAGCTGTTTTTT. It translates to CASSLGGPKTGELFF.

This chain joins TRBV7-9 and TRBJ1-2; a weak D match, TRBD1 (5 bases). The germline V gene has CDR1 SEHNR and CDR2 FQNEAQ (reference sequence). The CDR3 extends over 11 amino acids. Trimming removed 3 bases from V and 13 bases from J, with 12 bases in between. DNA of the CDR3: TGTGCCAGCAGCTTCCCAGGGTTGGGCACCTTC. Its protein product is CASSFPGLGTF.

The genes are TRBV11-2 and TRBJ2-7; 7 nucleotides match TRBD1. CDR3 size: 14 residues. V dropped 6 bases and J dropped 2; count of bases not matched to a gene: 7. Per germline, CDR1 SGHAT and CDR2 FQNNGV. For the CDR3, the DNA is TGTGCCAGCAGGGAGACAGGGAATCCCTACGAGCAGTACTTC. It encodes CASRETGNPYEQYF.

Only a few counts were recorded for this clone. The CDR3 sequence: CASSDRGDTGELFF. CDR3 DNA sequence: TGTGCCAGCAGTGACAGGGGAGACACCGGGGAGCTGTTTTTT. V gene TRBV6-4 combines with J gene TRBJ2-2; D could derive from TRBD1 or TRBD2 (5 bases each). V gave up 2 bases and J gave up 3 bases, with 7 bases separating them. Germline CDR1 is MRHNA and CDR2 is SNTAGT. This CDR3 is 14 amino acids long.

The chain is built from TRBV4-1 and TRBJ2-5; D perhaps matches TRBD2 (5 bases). The ends were cut back, 2 bases at V and 5 bases at J, with 15 bases in the middle. Germline values: CDR1 MGHRA, CDR2 YSYEKL. This CDR3 region has 15 residues. CDR3 nucleotide sequence: TGCGCCAGCAGCCAACTAGCATCTCCATGGGAGACCCAGTACTTC. Translation: CASSQLASPWETQYF.

This chain uses TRBV19 with TRBJ1-3, with D possibly TRBD1 on 5 matching bases. Deletions cut 0 bases from V and 0 bases from J, with 12 bases between. Looked up from germline, CDR1 is LNHDA and CDR2 is SQIVND (reference sequence). This CDR3 is 17 amino acids long. The CDR3 DNA reads TGTGCCAGTAGTATAGACTGGGACCGAGCCTCTGGAAACACCATATATTTT. Translated, it gives CASSIDWDRASGNTIYF. Variable domain in full (rest from reference TRBV19 and TRBJ1-3): DGGITQSPKYLFRKEGQNVTLSCEQNLNHDAMYWYRQDPGQGLRLIYYSQIVNDFQKGDIAEGYSVSREKKESFPLTVTSAQKNPTAFYLCASSIDWDRASGNTIYFGEGSWLTVV.